The present T cell receptor beta chain was sequenced within a study of CD8+ T cells in alopecia areata. Study at large: A regimen of oral tofacitinib, 5 to 10 mg twice daily, was given to treated patients. Tofacitinib was given for 6 to 18 months, then stopped for 6 months.

Treatment described: oral pan-JAK inhibitor, 5-10 mg twice daily. Following extraction, RNA underwent reverse transcription to cDNA, which served as the sequencing template. Sequencing used immunoSEQ multiplex PCR; TCRdb keeps in-frame clones, though not all of them. The sample contains around 97,000 clones, 86% of which appear only once. Study-level findings and limits: Normal scalp had lower clonality than lesional scalp, with alopecia totalis/universalis lesions showing this most strongly. Many expanded lesional clones persisted in scalp and blood during tofacitinib.

The V end was cut by 0 bases, the J end by 3 bases, with 13 bases between. The CDR3 spans 15 residues. Germline lookup yields CDR1 SQVTM and CDR2 ANQGSEA. Of note for this clone: No antigen is known for it.

The sequence was collected from a human donor with alopecia areata. The chain couples TRBV29-1 to TRBJ2-3, with D perhaps matching TRBD2 (6 bases). The sequenced sample was CD8+ T cells sorted from blood, obtained at week 34, from a patient treated with tofacitinib. CDR3 coding DNA: TGCAGCGTTGAAGATCAGGAGGGGATTACAGATACGCAGTATTTT. It encodes CSVEDQEGITDTQYF.